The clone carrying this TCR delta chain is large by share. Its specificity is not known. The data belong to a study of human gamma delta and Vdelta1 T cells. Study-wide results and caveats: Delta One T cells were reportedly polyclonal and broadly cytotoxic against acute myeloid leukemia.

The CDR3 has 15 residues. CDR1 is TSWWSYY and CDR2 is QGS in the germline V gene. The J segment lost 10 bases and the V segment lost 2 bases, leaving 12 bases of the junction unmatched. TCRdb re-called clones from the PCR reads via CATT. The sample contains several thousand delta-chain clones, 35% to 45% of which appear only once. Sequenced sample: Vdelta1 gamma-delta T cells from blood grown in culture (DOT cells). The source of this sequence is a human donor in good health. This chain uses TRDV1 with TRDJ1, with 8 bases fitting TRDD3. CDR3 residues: CALGEMPRGICGLIF. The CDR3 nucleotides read TGTGCTCTTGGGGAAATGCCTCGGGGGATATGTGGACTCATCTTT.